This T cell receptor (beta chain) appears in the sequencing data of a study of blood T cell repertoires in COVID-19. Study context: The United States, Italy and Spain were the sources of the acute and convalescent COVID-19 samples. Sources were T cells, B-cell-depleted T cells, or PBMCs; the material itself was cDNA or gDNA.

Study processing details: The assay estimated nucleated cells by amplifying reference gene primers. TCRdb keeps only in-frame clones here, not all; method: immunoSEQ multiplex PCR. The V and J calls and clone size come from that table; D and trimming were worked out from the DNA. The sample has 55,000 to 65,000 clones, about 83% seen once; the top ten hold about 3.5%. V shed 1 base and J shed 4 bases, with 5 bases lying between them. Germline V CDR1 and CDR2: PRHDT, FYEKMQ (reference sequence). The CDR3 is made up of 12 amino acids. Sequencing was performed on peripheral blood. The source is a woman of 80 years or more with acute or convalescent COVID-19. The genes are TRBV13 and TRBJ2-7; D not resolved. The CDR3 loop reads CASSLDSYEQYF. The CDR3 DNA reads TGTGCCAGCAGCTTAGACAGTTACGAGCAGTACTTC. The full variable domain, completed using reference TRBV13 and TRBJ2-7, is AAGVIQSPRHLIKEKRETATLKCYPIPRHDTVYWYQQGPGQDPQFLISFYEKMQSDKGSIPDRFSAQQFSDYHSELNMSSLELGDSALYFCASSLDSYEQYFGPGTRLTVT.